Listed here is a single T cell receptor (beta chain). Its specificity is not known. A much more abundant neighbour one base away suggests this may be a read error. This sample is part of a study of CD8+CD57+ T cells in acquired aplastic anemia. General study findings and limits: Patients and controls shared 25 to 30 CD8+ CDR3 sequences, which appeared highly expressed in patients and within their immunodominant clones.

The study profiled TCR beta VDJ and CDR3 using genomic DNA as template. TCRdb fed the reads into MiXCR, producing one record per CDR3 protein. The repertoire consists of approximately 200,000 distinct CDR3 sequences, with roughly 50% occurring once and the leading ten covering about 20%. All sequencing subjects had displayed CD8+CD57+ cell expansion on flow cytometry. CDR1 and CDR2 from the germline V gene are LNHDA and SQIVND (reference sequence). There are 12 residues in the CDR3. The chain links TRBV19 to TRBJ1-5; unclear D gene. The TCR comes from a human donor with aplastic anemia. The specimen sequenced was sorted CD4+, CD8+, or CD8+CD57+ T cells (not recorded which) from PBMCs. The CDR3 sequence is CASGIRREPQHF. CDR3 in DNA: TGTGCCAGTGGTATTCGGCGGGAGCCCCAGCATTTT. The variable domain in full, completed from reference TRBV19 and TRBJ1-5, reads DGGITQSPKYLFRKEGQNVTLSCEQNLNHDAMYWYRQDPGQGLRLIYYSQIVNDFQKGDIAEGYSVSREKKESFPLTVTSAQKNPTAFYLCASGIRREPQHFGDGTRLSIL.